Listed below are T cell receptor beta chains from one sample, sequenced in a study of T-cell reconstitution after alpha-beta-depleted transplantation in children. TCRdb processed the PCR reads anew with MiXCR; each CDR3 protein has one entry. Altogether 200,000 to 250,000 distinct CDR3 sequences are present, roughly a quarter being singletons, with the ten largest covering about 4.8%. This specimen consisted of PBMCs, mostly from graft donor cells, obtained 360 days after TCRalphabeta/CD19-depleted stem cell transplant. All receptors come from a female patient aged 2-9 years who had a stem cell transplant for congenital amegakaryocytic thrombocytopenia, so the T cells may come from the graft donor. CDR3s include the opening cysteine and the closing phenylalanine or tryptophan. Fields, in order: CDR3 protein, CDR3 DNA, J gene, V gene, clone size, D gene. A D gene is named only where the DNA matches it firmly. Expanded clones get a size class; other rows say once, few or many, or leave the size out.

CASSQVSSSWGYTF,TGCGCCAGCAGCCAAGTATCGTCTTCTTGGGGCTACACCTTC,TRBJ1-2,TRBV4-1,-,-
CASSTGDPATNEKLFF,TGTGCCAGCAGCACCGGTGACCCTGCAACTAATGAAAAACTGTTTTTT,TRBJ1-4,TRBV12-3/TRBV12-4,-,-
CAISVRLTTMTGELFF,TGTGCCATCAGTGTTCGACTCACCACGATGACCGGGGAGCTGTTTTTT,TRBJ2-2,TRBV10-3,few,-
CASSLGGTYEAFF,TGTGCCAGCAGCTTGGGCGGGACATATGAAGCTTTCTTT,TRBJ1-1,TRBV5-4,-,-
CASSYKTPNTGELFF,TGTGCCAGCAGTTACAAGACACCGAACACCGGGGAGCTGTTTTTT,TRBJ2-2,TRBV27,-,-
CSARDGVNEQFF,TGCAGTGCTAGAGACGGGGTCAATGAGCAGTTCTTC,TRBJ2-1,TRBV20-1,few,-
CATSRDNGVAGGYGYTF,TGTGCCACCAGCAGAGATAATGGCGTTGCGGGGGGCTATGGCTACACCTTC,TRBJ1-2,TRBV15,-,-
CASSLGGTGAEAFF,TGTGCCAGCAGCTTAGGGGGGACGGGAGCTGAAGCTTTCTTT,TRBJ1-1,TRBV13,few,-
CASRRTGGSYNEQFF,TGTGCCAGCAGACGGACAGGGGGCTCCTACAATGAGCAGTTCTTC,TRBJ2-1,TRBV6-2/TRBV6-3,few,TRBD1
CASNPTGVKTWGANVLTF,TGTGCCAGTAATCCGACAGGGGTAAAAACTTGGGGGGCCAACGTCCTGACTTTC,TRBJ2-6,TRBV6-1,-,TRBD1
CASSSGTRVGTDTQYF,TGCGCCAGCAGTTCCGGGACTAGAGTAGGAACAGATACGCAGTATTTT,TRBJ2-3,TRBV5-1,few,TRBD2
CSADPGVADGYEQYF,TGCAGTGCTGACCCCGGGGTAGCGGACGGCTACGAGCAGTACTTC,TRBJ2-7,TRBV20-1,-,-
CASSLSWGSYNEQFF,TGCGCCAGCAGCTTGTCGTGGGGTTCCTACAATGAGCAGTTCTTC,TRBJ2-1,TRBV5-1,-,-
CASSYRDSYGYTF,TGTGCCAGCAGTTACCGGGACAGTTATGGCTACACCTTC,TRBJ1-2,TRBV12-3/TRBV12-4,-,TRBD1
CSARPREGLQETQYF,TGCAGTGCTAGACCGCGGGAGGGACTCCAAGAGACCCAGTACTTC,TRBJ2-5,TRBV20-1,many,TRBD2
CASSLGGAQGGTEAFF,TGCGCCAGCAGCTTGGGGGGGGCCCAGGGTGGCACTGAAGCTTTCTTT,TRBJ1-1,TRBV5-1,-,-
CASSRGRALSYNEQFF,TGTGCCAGCAGTAGGGGGAGGGCCTTGTCCTACAATGAGCAGTTCTTC,TRBJ2-1,TRBV12-3/TRBV12-4,few,-
CAIRRSGGADTGELFF,TGTGCCATCCGGCGAAGCGGGGGGGCCGACACCGGGGAGCTGTTTTTT,TRBJ2-2,TRBV10-3,few,TRBD2
CASSNRVGTDTQYF,TGTGCCAGCAGCAACAGGGTTGGCACAGATACGCAGTATTTT,TRBJ2-3,TRBV6-1,few,-
CATHSIIAKNIQYF,TGTGCCACCCATAGCATCATAGCCAAAAACATTCAGTACTTC,TRBJ2-4,TRBV27,-,-
CASSLTHNEKLFF,TGTGCCAGCAGTTTAACTCATAATGAAAAACTGTTTTTT,TRBJ1-4,TRBV12-3/TRBV12-4,-,-
CAGIKGRHNYGYTF,TGTGCCGGGATTAAGGGGAGGCATAACTATGGCTACACCTTC,TRBJ1-2,TRBV30,once,-
CSAGDSAEQYF,TGCAGTGCTGGAGACAGTGCCGAGCAGTACTTC,TRBJ2-7,TRBV20-1,-,-
CASSSSSGGASGTQYF,TGTGCCAGCAGCAGCTCTAGCGGGGGGGCCTCAGGGACGCAGTATTTT,TRBJ2-3,TRBV11-2,-,TRBD2
CASSQGRVANTGELFF,TGCGCCAGCAGCCAAGGTCGCGTAGCGAACACCGGGGAGCTGTTTTTT,TRBJ2-2,TRBV4-3,-,-
CASSLPDTGFWGGPLNTEAFF,TGTGCCAGCAGCCTCCCCGACACGGGCTTTTGGGGAGGACCATTGAACACTGAAGCTTTCTTT,TRBJ1-1,TRBV6-2/TRBV6-3,-,-
CASTRGGDHTGELFF,TGTGCCAGCACCCGGGGTGGAGACCACACCGGGGAGCTGTTTTTT,TRBJ2-2,TRBV27,few,-
CASSLWGQSDEQYF,TGTGCCAGCAGCTTGTGGGGACAGAGTGACGAGCAGTACTTC,TRBJ2-7,TRBV5-5,-,TRBD1
CASTGFTGELFF,TGTGCCAGCACGGGCTTTACCGGGGAGCTGTTTTTT,TRBJ2-2,TRBV9,-,-
CASSPLYYEQYF,TGTGCCAGCAGCCCTTTATACTACGAGCAGTACTTC,TRBJ2-7,TRBV3-1,few,-
CASSELRDSSYNEQFF,TGTGCCAGCAGTGAACTACGGGACAGCTCCTACAATGAGCAGTTCTTC,TRBJ2-1,TRBV6-1,-,TRBD1
CASSFGPPWGAGELFF,TGTGCCAGCAGTTTTGGACCCCCCTGGGGGGCCGGGGAGCTGTTTTTT,TRBJ2-2,TRBV27,-,-
CASRGLGHNEQYF,TGTGCCAGCAGGGGCTTAGGACATAACGAGCAGTACTTC,TRBJ2-7,TRBV2,few,-